This T cell receptor beta chain was identified in a study of cytomegalovirus exposure and HLA in healthy donors. Study details: The approximately 670 first-cohort repertoires and the 100 to 150 validation repertoires shared the same platform, a later analysis reported.

Overall study results and limits: According to reports, the classifier identified cytomegalovirus status with high specificity and sensitivity. Most TCR sequences were rare, but some public TCRs occurred in many donors.

A remark on this clone: Its antigen is as yet unknown.

Only in-frame clones appear in the TCRdb table, and some are missing; sequencing was by immunoSEQ multiplex PCR. The table lists about 240,000 clones, 70% to 90% of them singletons. This receptor was taken from a woman in her twenties or thirties in good health and CMV-seropositive. Sequences were obtained from PBMCs.

CDR3 sequence reads: CSVAGTSGRVYNEQFF. The CDR3 DNA sequence: TGCAGCGTTGCTGGGACTAGCGGGAGAGTTTACAATGAGCAGTTCTTC. This sequence joins TRBV29-1 and TRBJ2-1, with TRBD2 matching 14 bases. The V gene's germline CDR1 is SQVTM and CDR2 ANQGSEA. Losses at the gene ends were 4 bases for V and 4 bases for J; bases not matched to a gene: 6. There are 16 residues in the CDR3.